The 8 T cell receptor beta chains below all came from one sample that was sequenced in a study of blood T cell repertoires in COVID-19. Assay: immunoSEQ multiplex PCR; the TCRdb copy retains only in-frame clones and omits some. The sample carries approximately 46,000 clones, about 85% recorded once. Material for sequencing was peripheral blood. The receptors were gathered from a man between 60 and 70 years old with acute or convalescent COVID-19.

The rearrangement joins TRBV15 to TRBJ2-4; 8 positions agree with TRBD1. The CDR3 is 14 amino acids. V was clipped by 2 bases and J by 9 bases; unmatched bases: 6. Germline CDR1 LNHNV, CDR2 YYDKDF (reference sequence). The CDR3: CATSRSRTGLIQYF. CDR3 DNA: TGTGCCACCAGCAGATCCCGGACAGGGCTCATTCAGTACTTC. Using reference TRBV15 and TRBJ2-4 for the parts outside the CDR3, the full variable domain is DAMVIQNPRYQVTQFGKPVTLSCSQTLNHNVMYWYQQKSSQAPKLLFHYYDKDFNNEADTPDNFQSRRPNTSFCFLDIRSPGLGDTAMYLCATSRSRTGLIQYFGAGTRLSVL.

J is TRBJ2-3 and V is TRBV27; 11 bases fit TRBD2. With V trimmed by 5 bases and J by 4 bases, 8 bases remained unmatched. The CDR3 has 16 amino acids. Germline lookup yields CDR1 MNHEY and CDR2 SMNVEV (reference sequence). Written as DNA, the CDR3 is TGTGCCAGCAGTCCCGGTTGGGGACTAGCGGCAGATACGCAGTATTTT. Translating it yields CASSPGWGLAADTQYF.

A remark on this clone: The same CDR3 arises from other DNA sequences in this sample as well. The chain employs TRBV5-1 and TRBJ2-7; D is uncertain. V lost 0 bases to trimming and J lost 2 bases, with 6 bases between them. CDR3 length equals 13 residues. Germline lookup yields CDR1 SGHRS and CDR2 YFSETQ. The CDR3 sequence is CASSLDSPYEQYF. The CDR3 nucleotides read TGCGCCAGCAGCTTGGACAGCCCCTACGAGCAGTACTTC.

V gene TRBV5-1 combines with J gene TRBJ2-1; possibly TRBD1 for D (6 bases). The CDR3 is made up of 15 amino acids. Germline lookup yields CDR1 SGHRS and CDR2 YFSETQ. The V gene lost 6 bases and the J gene lost 0 bases, with 13 bases spanning the gap. The CDR3 loop reads CASTPDRPSYNEQFF. The CDR3 nucleotides are TGCGCCAGCACCCCCGACAGGCCCTCCTACAATGAGCAGTTCTTC.

This chain connects TRBV10-3 to TRBJ2-4, with 15 bases fitting TRBD2. This CDR3 has 16 amino acids. Germline CDR1 ENHRY, CDR2 SYGVKD. J was trimmed by 9 bases and V by 2 bases; bases with no gene match: 5. The CDR3 coding sequence is TGTGCCATCAGTGAGGGGACTAGCGGGGGGCTGGCCATTCAGTACTTC. Its translation is CAISEGTSGGLAIQYF.

The chain is built from TRBV7-9 and TRBJ2-7, with D tentatively TRBD1 (6 bases). Germline V gives CDR1 SEHNR, CDR2 FQNEAQ (reference sequence). The CDR3 extends over 14 amino acids. The V end was cut by 5 bases, the J end by 6 bases, with 17 bases between. The CDR3 region has the DNA TGTGCCAGCAGCATCCTAACCGGGACATTCGAGCAGTACTTC. Its protein is CASSILTGTFEQYF.

This sequence joins TRBV5-4 and TRBJ2-2; the D gene is possibly TRBD2 (5 bases). Germline values: CDR1 SGHNT, CDR2 YYREEE (reference sequence). The V gene lost 0 bases and the J gene lost 7 bases, with 7 bases spanning the gap. This CDR3 is 13 amino acids long. CDR3 nucleotide sequence: TGTGCCAGCAGCTTGGTCGAGGGCGGGGAGCTGTTTTTT. Translated: CASSLVEGGELFF.

This clone was picked up one time. V is TRBV6-4 and J is TRBJ1-2; unclear D gene. V lost 6 bases to trimming and J lost 3 bases, with 14 bases between them. The CDR3 is made up of 14 amino acids. Germline values: CDR1 MRHNA, CDR2 SNTAGT. CDR3 nucleotides: TGTGCCAGCAGCCTTAGGACTCCCGACTATGGCTACACCTTC. Translation: CASSLRTPDYGYTF.